Listed below are T cell receptor beta chains from one sample, sequenced in a study of T cells in Graves' hyperthyroidism and ophthalmopathy. TCRdb processed the multiplex PCR reads anew with MiXCR; each CDR3 protein has one entry. The sample yields about 380,000 distinct CDR3 sequences, roughly 13% seen once. Specimen: blood. These receptors were taken from a woman aged 55-70 years with Graves' hyperthyroidism. The CDR3 runs from the conserved cysteine through the conserved F or W.

cdr3_aa	v_call	j_call
CASLAETQYF	TRBV6-1	TRBJ2-5
CASGLTVNTEAFF	TRBV6-1	TRBJ1-1
CASSIDIGGGNQPQHF	TRBV19	TRBJ1-5
CASKESTDNEQFF	TRBV12-3/TRBV12-4	TRBJ2-1
CSVDGTGSHYGYTF	TRBV29-1	TRBJ1-2
CASSLGLAGDDEQFF	TRBV5-1	TRBJ2-1
CATKDSGTYNEQFF	TRBV6-2/TRBV6-3	TRBJ2-1
CASSLTSGRFEQYF	TRBV7-9	TRBJ2-7
CSALRAVSSYEQYF	TRBV20-1	TRBJ2-7
CASSSGLAYEQYF	TRBV7-9	TRBJ2-7
CASSGGGHPNYGYTF	TRBV9	TRBJ1-2
CASSTGVAKNIQYF	TRBV18	TRBJ2-4
CASSLEHLYEQYF	TRBV7-8	TRBJ2-7
CASSSGLAGGVSGELFF	TRBV5-4	TRBJ2-2
CASSHFYRGQGNSPLHF	TRBV27	TRBJ1-6
CASSWTRLDEQFF	TRBV12-3/TRBV12-4	TRBJ2-1
CASSLFQSTGELFF	TRBV7-2	TRBJ2-2
CASRGTGRTNTEAFF	TRBV6-4	TRBJ1-1
CASNLGQGGNQPQHF	TRBV6-1	TRBJ1-5
CASSLVGQGDGYTF	TRBV6-6	TRBJ1-2
CASSLVGSSYGYTF	TRBV11-3	TRBJ1-2
CASSQVSTAEQYF	TRBV3-1	TRBJ2-7
CASRASGSGNTQYF	TRBV28	TRBJ2-3
CASSEDASYEQYF	TRBV2	TRBJ2-7
CASSATYRGPRTEAFF	TRBV4-1	TRBJ1-1
CASSRGRTSGKETQYF	TRBV5-1	TRBJ2-5
CASSSYAEAFF	TRBV6-1	TRBJ1-1
CASSDRDPTDTQYF	TRBV12-3/TRBV12-4	TRBJ2-3
CASSFTSGEYNEQFF	TRBV7-2	TRBJ2-1
CASSTGGPDTQYF	TRBV12-3/TRBV12-4	TRBJ2-3
CASTPGPIYEQYF	TRBV19	TRBJ2-7
CASSIRGGDTQYF	TRBV19	TRBJ2-3
CASSLEGGDFSYEQYF	TRBV7-9	TRBJ2-7
CASSRHRTSGDQETQYF	TRBV7-2	TRBJ2-5
CASSSSAGATDTQYF	TRBV11-2	TRBJ2-3
CASTFNTGQTNEKLFF	TRBV28	TRBJ1-4
CSAQGGSGPDTQYF	TRBV29-1	TRBJ2-3
CASSLIGVPNSPLHF	TRBV12-3/TRBV12-4	TRBJ1-6
CASSRYTGGLFF	TRBV7-2	TRBJ2-2
CASSPRTSGMANTQYF	TRBV7-6	TRBJ2-3
CSARGDGYTEAFF	TRBV20-1	TRBJ1-1
CASRPGQGPEWGFYEQYF	TRBV11-2	TRBJ2-7
CASSYTLRGEGIYNEQFF	TRBV6-5	TRBJ2-1
CASSFNTANEQFF	TRBV7-2	TRBJ2-1
CATSEGVETEAFF	TRBV24-1	TRBJ1-1
CAWSGTSSYNEQFF	TRBV30	TRBJ2-1
CASSQTVRGTGAFF	TRBV19	TRBJ1-1
CASSLEPTGFTSYNEQFF	TRBV5-5	TRBJ2-1
CATRSVAGGGTDTQYF	TRBV24-1	TRBJ2-3
CASSSGPHPTTSEQYF	TRBV19	TRBJ2-7
CASGGQVQETQYF	TRBV2	TRBJ2-5
CASSLRSGRVYSSYNEQFF	TRBV7-2	TRBJ2-1
CASSGFRDGYEKLFF	TRBV9	TRBJ1-4
CASSPPTGNTEAFF	TRBV3-1	TRBJ1-1
CSARGPLARHNEQFF	TRBV20-1	TRBJ2-1
CAISENVYEAFF	TRBV10-3	TRBJ1-1
CASSKLGPIKLNTEAFF	TRBV6-1	TRBJ1-1
CASSPQWGYGYTF	TRBV19	TRBJ1-2
CASSGTGPAETQYF	TRBV6-1	TRBJ2-5
CATGQNSNYGYTF	TRBV10-3	TRBJ1-2